The next 28 T cell receptor beta chains were all read from a single sample in a study of T cell repertoires in cytomegalovirus infection. These TCRs' antigens remain unknown. TCRdb passed the reads through MiXCR, listing each CDR3 protein once. This table holds some 350,000 distinct CDR3 sequences, roughly 34% found once. This material consisted of cultured PBMCs, taken from culture after CMV antigen stimulation. The receptors come from a human donor in good health (CMV status not recorded). Some clones in this sample may be carry-over from other donors' samples.

The rearrangement links TRBV24-1 to TRBJ2-4; TRBD1 aligns across 9 bases. V dropped 3 bases and J dropped 2; count of bases not matched to a gene: 4. The germline V gene has CDR1 KGHDR and CDR2 SFDVKD. The CDR3 spans 16 residues. The CDR3: CATSDATGGTKNIQYF. CDR3 DNA: TGTGCCACCAGTGATGCGACAGGGGGAACCAAAAACATTCAGTACTTC.

This clonotype was found many times. This chain uses TRBV7-2 with TRBJ2-3, with 11 nucleotides matching TRBD2. Trimming took 3 bases from V and 8 from J; bases not matched to a gene: 7. Germline V CDR1 and CDR2: SGHTA, FQGNSA. This CDR3 has 15 amino acids. In nucleotides, the CDR3 is TGTGCCAGCAGCTTGCGACTAGCGGGACGGATTACGCAGTATTTT. It yields the protein CASSLRLAGRITQYF.

This clonotype was counted a few times. The chain links TRBV24-1 to TRBJ2-5, with 9 bases identical to TRBD2. In germline, CDR1 is KGHDR, CDR2 SFDVKD. The junction had 5 bases not matched to a gene; V was cut back by 1 base and J by 6 bases. CDR3 length: 15 amino acids. CDR3 in DNA: TGTGCCACCAGTGATTTTAGCGGGGGTAGGAAGACCCAGTACTTC. Encoded protein: CATSDFSGGRKTQYF.

This clonotype came up many times. This rearrangement joins TRBV20-1 to TRBJ1-6; no reliable D call. The V end was cut by 1 base, the J end by 9 bases, with 13 bases between. CDR1 DFQATT and CDR2 SNEGSKA come from the germline V gene (reference sequence). The CDR3 runs 14 residues. The chain's CDR3 is CSARVGGVGSPLHF. DNA for the CDR3: TGCAGTGCTAGAGTTGGTGGGGTCGGTTCACCCCTCCACTTT.

This clonotype was picked up a small number of times. The rearrangement uses TRBV20-1 and TRBJ2-2; a possible D gene is TRBD2 (5 bases). The V gene's germline CDR1 is DFQATT and CDR2 SNEGSKA (reference sequence). This CDR3 is 13 amino acids long. The V gene lost 6 bases and the J gene lost 3 bases, with 11 bases spanning the gap. The CDR3 DNA follows: TGCAGTGCCGTAACTAGGGACACCGGGGAGCTGTTTTTT. This codes for CSAVTRDTGELFF.

This clonotype was counted only a few times. The genes are TRBV7-2 and TRBJ2-3; D could derive from TRBD1 or TRBD2 (6 bases each). The CDR3 covers 14 residues. From germline, CDR1 is SGHTA and CDR2 FQGNSA. V shed 3 bases and J shed 6 bases, with 13 bases lying between them. CDR3 region: CASSFPGAQDTQYF. For the CDR3, the DNA is TGTGCCAGCAGCTTCCCGGGGGCTCAGGATACGCAGTATTTT.

Many counts were recorded for this clonotype. V usage is TRBV12-3 or TRBV12-4 and J usage is TRBJ2-5; 7 positions agree with TRBD2. V lost 5 bases, J lost 9 bases, and 9 bases stayed unmatched. The CDR3 has 13 residues. DNA of the CDR3: TGTGCCAGCAGTCAAACTAGCGCAAACGCCCAGTACTTC. It codes for CASSQTSANAQYF.

A few counts support this clonotype. This rearrangement joins TRBV12-3 or TRBV12-4 to TRBJ2-3; possible D gene TRBD1, 5 bases. The V end lost 3 bases, the J end lost 5 bases, and 12 bases lay between the germline ends. This CDR3 is built from 14 residues. DNA of the CDR3: TGTGCCAGCAGTTTCCGGCAGGGCGGAGATACGCAGTATTTT. It encodes CASSFRQGGDTQYF.

This clonotype was found a few times. The rearrangement joins TRBV20-1 to TRBJ1-3; the D gene is possibly TRBD1 (5 bases). This CDR3 has 16 residues. The germline gives CDR1 DFQATT, CDR2 SNEGSKA (reference sequence). Trimming shortened V by 1 base and J by 5 bases, and 18 bases separated the two germline ends. CDR3 loop: CSARAWAGPDRNTIYF. The CDR3 bases are TGCAGTGCTAGAGCTTGGGCAGGGCCGGATAGAAACACCATATATTTT.

The chain carries TRBV25-1 and TRBJ1-1, with TRBD1 as a possible D gene (6 bases). V was cut by 1 base and J by 5 bases, with 11 bases left in between. The CDR3 contains 14 residues. Per the germline V gene, CDR1 is MGHDK and CDR2 is SYGVNS. The CDR3 here is CASSEFQGRTEAFF. DNA for the CDR3: TGTGCCAGCAGTGAATTCCAGGGGAGGACTGAAGCTTTCTTT.

The chain couples TRBV7-9 to TRBJ1-5; D is ambiguous. Germline V gene data show CDR1 as SEHNR and CDR2 as FQNEAQ (reference sequence). The CDR3 consists of 16 residues. V lost 2 bases to trimming and J lost 0 bases, with 11 bases between them. The CDR3 DNA sequence: TGTGCCAGCAGCTTAATCCAGGAATATAGCAATCAGCCCCAGCATTTT. Its translation is CASSLIQEYSNQPQHF.

V gene TRBV14 combines with J gene TRBJ1-6, with D tentatively TRBD1 (5 bases). The CDR3 extends over 14 amino acids. Trimming pared 2 bases from V and 6 bases from J, leaving 8 bases between. CDR1 and CDR2 (germline): SGHDN, FVKESK. The CDR3 is CASSQRGSNSPLHF. The DNA for the CDR3 is TGTGCCAGCAGCCAAAGGGGTTCTAATTCACCCCTCCACTTT.

V usage is TRBV19 and J usage is TRBJ1-1, with D uncertain. Trimming removed 6 bases at V and 4 bases at J, with 15 bases between. Germline CDR1 reads LNHDA; CDR2 reads SQIVND (reference sequence). The CDR3 has 14 amino acids. The DNA for the CDR3 is TGTGCCAGTAGGGTCCTGGGCCCCCCCACTGAAGCTTTCTTT. This encodes CASRVLGPPTEAFF. Based on the CDR3 plus reference TRBV19 and TRBJ1-1, the full variable domain is DGGITQSPKYLFRKEGQNVTLSCEQNLNHDAMYWYRQDPGQGLRLIYYSQIVNDFQKGDIAEGYSVSREKKESFPLTVTSAQKNPTAFYLCASRVLGPPTEAFFGQGTRLTVV.

The chain uses TRBV6-5 and TRBJ2-7; D possibly matches TRBD1 or TRBD2 (5 bases each). V was trimmed by 7 bases and J by 1 base, leaving 17 bases between them. Per germline, CDR1 MNHEY and CDR2 SVGAGI. CDR3 size: 15 residues. For the CDR3, the DNA is TGTGCCAGCAAGCGTGGAGCAGGGAGATCCTACGAGCAGTACTTC. Its translation: CASKRGAGRSYEQYF.

This clonotype was picked up a small number of times. V and J are TRBV7-9 and TRBJ2-1; 9 bases are a match to TRBD2. V shed 0 bases and J 7 bases; nucleotides not matched to a gene: 13. The CDR3 is 18 amino acids. The V gene's germline CDR1 is SEHNR and CDR2 FQNEAQ (reference sequence). The CDR3 DNA reads TGTGCCAGCAGCTTAGCACATCGGCGGGAGGGCCTTGGAAATGAGCAGTTCTTC. Protein: CASSLAHRREGLGNEQFF.

The chain joins TRBV19 to TRBJ2-1, with D maybe TRBD1 (7 bases). Between the trimmed V and J ends, which lost 5 bases and 4 bases, there was a span of 15 bases. CDR1 LNHDA and CDR2 SQIVND come from the germline V gene (reference sequence). This CDR3 comprises 15 residues. The CDR3 DNA follows: TGTGCCAGTAGTTGGGGCAGGGGGGTTTACAATGAGCAGTTCTTC. Amino acid sequence: CASSWGRGVYNEQFF. Full variable domain (outside the CDR3, taken from reference TRBV19 and TRBJ2-1): DGGITQSPKYLFRKEGQNVTLSCEQNLNHDAMYWYRQDPGQGLRLIYYSQIVNDFQKGDIAEGYSVSREKKESFPLTVTSAQKNPTAFYLCASSWGRGVYNEQFFGPGTRLTVL.

The V call is TRBV6-2 or TRBV6-3, the J call TRBJ2-5, with D possibly TRBD2 on 6 matching bases. The CDR3 runs 14 residues. In germline, CDR1 is MNHEY, CDR2 SVGEGT. In DNA form, the CDR3 reads TGTGCGATCACCGCCAGCGGGCCGCAGGAGACCCAGTACTTC. Translating gives CAITASGPQETQYF.

This chain uses TRBV19 with TRBJ2-1, with D hard to call. V lost 5 bases, J lost 0 bases, and 11 bases lay in between. CDR1 is LNHDA, CDR2 SQIVND, per germline (reference sequence). The CDR3 sequence is 15 residues long. CDR3 region: CASSEDRFSYNEQFF. CDR3 in DNA: TGTGCCAGTAGTGAGGACCGATTCTCCTACAATGAGCAGTTCTTC.

The chain uses TRBV7-2 and TRBJ2-1; the match to TRBD2 covers 11 bases. CDR1 and CDR2 (germline): SGHTA, FQGNSA. V lost 5 bases and J lost 8; bases outside the gene matches: 14. CDR3 length: 17 residues. CDR3 nucleotides: TGTGCCAGCAGCCCGTACGTACTAGCGGGAGTTCTTGATGAGCAGTTCTTC. It codes for CASSPYVLAGVLDEQFF.

The chain joins TRBV20-1 to TRBJ2-7, with D maybe TRBD2 (5 bases). The CDR3 spans 11 residues. V was cut by 6 bases and J by 3 bases, with 9 bases left in between. Germline V gene data show CDR1 as DFQATT and CDR2 as SNEGSKA (reference sequence). DNA of the CDR3: TGCAGTGCCCGGGATATCTACGAGCAGTACTTC. This encodes CSARDIYEQYF.

Only a few counts were recorded for this clonotype. This chain connects TRBV7-2 to TRBJ2-3; TRBD1 is a possible D gene (6 bases). The CDR3 totals 13 residues. V shed 7 bases and J shed 4 bases, with 12 bases lying between them. Germline lookup yields CDR1 SGHTA and CDR2 FQGNSA. This chain's CDR3 is CASNDGGADTQYF. In DNA, the CDR3 is TGTGCCAGCAACGATGGGGGCGCAGATACGCAGTATTTT.

Ten or more counts support this clonotype. The chain employs TRBV6-2 or TRBV6-3 and TRBJ2-2; D is undetermined. V was clipped by 5 bases and J by 3 bases, with 7 bases between them. The CDR3 sequence is 13 residues long. Germline CDR1 is MNHEY and CDR2 is SVGEGT. For the CDR3, the DNA is TGTGCCAGCAGTGATATTCACACCGGGGAGCTGTTTTTT. It codes for CASSDIHTGELFF.

This clonotype was recorded at least ten times. The CDR3 sequence is CASSPTSVMQAFF. Written as DNA, the CDR3 is TGTGCCAGCAGTCCTACTTCGGTGATGCAAGCTTTCTTT. This rearrangement joins TRBV27 to TRBJ1-1; no firm D call. This CDR3 has 13 amino acids. The V gene lost 5 bases and the J gene lost 9 bases, with 16 bases spanning the gap. Germline assignment: CDR1 MNHEY and CDR2 SMNVEV (reference sequence).

This clonotype occurred a few times. CDR3 sequence reads: CASSVLESQTNTQYF. The CDR3 DNA is TGTGCCAGCAGCGTACTAGAGTCACAAACAAATACGCAGTATTTT. V and J are TRBV9 and TRBJ2-3; no firm D call. This CDR3 comprises 15 residues. Trimming took 1 base from V and 7 from J, leaving 16 bases between them. The germline gives CDR1 SGDLS, CDR2 YYNGEE.

This clonotype came up a few times. The V call is TRBV7-2, the J call TRBJ1-2; a weak D match, TRBD1 (6 bases). Germline loops: CDR1 SGHTA, CDR2 FQGNSA. CDR3 length equals 15 residues. V was pared by 3 bases and J by 0 bases, with 11 bases between. The CDR3 loop reads CASSFGQNPNYGYTF. Written as DNA, the CDR3 is TGTGCCAGCAGCTTCGGACAGAATCCTAACTATGGCTACACCTTC.

Comment on this clonotype: An end of the junction does not agree with germline; a read error may underlie this. This chain joins TRBV12-3 or TRBV12-4 and TRBJ2-7; 8 nucleotides line up with TRBD1. The CDR3 length is 16 residues. Here the CDR3 reads CASSFGTGAASHEQYF. The CDR3 bases are TGTGCCAGCAGTTTTGGGACAGGCGCAGCCTCCCACGAGCAGTACTTC.

The sample holds one count of this clonotype. The chain is built from TRBV27 and TRBJ2-7, with 14 positions matching TRBD2. Trimming cost V 5 bases and J 5 bases; bases outside gene matches: 5. Germline CDR1 and CDR2: MNHEY and SMNVEV (reference sequence). CDR3 size: 15 residues. The CDR3 bases are TGTGCCAGCAGTCGGGGACTAGCGGGAGTCCACGAGCAGTACGTC. It encodes CASSRGLAGVHEQYV.

The rearrangement joins TRBV7-2 to TRBJ2-7; D might be TRBD1 (5 bases). V was cut by 5 bases and J by 2 bases, with 10 bases left in between. The germline V gene has CDR1 SGHTA and CDR2 FQGNSA. The CDR3 is 13 amino acids. The CDR3 region is CASSQDRTYEQYF. CDR3 DNA sequence: TGTGCCAGCAGCCAAGACAGAACCTACGAGCAGTACTTC.